The entry below describes one TCR beta chain. What it recognizes is unknown. This entry belongs to a study of blood T cells in healthy people across ages. For the study at large: Researchers report that template switching captured about one barcoded beta molecule per two T cells. Regarding the study as a whole: Long-lived donors exceeded aged donors in naive CD4+ cells and diversity.

V lost 3 bases, J lost 1 base, and 13 bases lay in between. The germline V gene has CDR1 LGHDT and CDR2 YNNKEL (reference sequence). The CDR3 runs 15 residues. Sample donors were healthy Caucasian individuals that came from Russia, aged roughly 6 to 95. For the second PCR, which ran for about 6 to 11 cycles, a sample-barcoded 5' primer and a J-beta primer mix were used. TCRdb redid the calling of the 5' RACE reads with MiXCR, one entry per CDR3 protein. The repertoire has some 880,000 distinct CDR3 sequences, 36% of them found once; the top ten carry over 10%. The chain links TRBV3-1 to TRBJ2-7, with D possibly matching TRBD1 (6 bases). This receptor was identified in a man between 18 and 35 years old in good health. Material: blood. Written as DNA, the CDR3 is TGTGCCAGCAGCCATGGCAGGGGTCGATCCTACGAGCAGTACTTC. It specifies CASSHGRGRSYEQYF.